This T cell receptor (beta chain) was sequenced during a study of CD8 T cells in Susac syndrome. Details on this clonotype: Its target is not known.

Random hexamers primed reverse transcription of about 0.45 to 1 ug RNA. MiXCR, run by TCRdb on the immunoSEQ multiplex PCR reads, gives a single entry per CDR3 protein. The sample consists of some 220,000 distinct CDR3 sequences, around 95% of them appearing once. This CDR3 has 11 amino acids. Trimming shortened V by 5 bases and J by 4 bases, and 5 bases separated the two germline ends. Blood CD8+ and CD4+ T cells underwent high-throughput TCR beta sequencing. TEMRA cells were FACS-enriched and CD8+ and CD4+ T cells negatively isolated. Findings and caveats of the study: The number of individuals included in the study's TCR sequencing and HLA analysis was acknowledged as relatively small.

This rearrangement joins TRBV12-3 or TRBV12-4 to TRBJ2-5; D remains unclear. The sequenced sample was CD4+ T cells from PBMCs. This TCR was recovered from a human donor with multiple sclerosis. CDR3 in amino acids: CASSDPETQYF. The CDR3 coding sequence is TGTGCCAGCAGTGATCCAGAGACCCAGTACTTC.